The rows below give T cell receptor beta chains drawn from one sample of a study of identical twins. TCRdb ran MiXCR on the 5' RACE reads and lists one entry per CDR3 protein. This sample carries roughly 690,000 distinct CDR3 sequences, around 6.1% of them seen once, and the ten largest clones take 1.5% to 2%. The source material was naive T cells sorted from blood. The receptor source for this set is a man aged 18 to 30 in good health. Both conserved end residues are part of each CDR3. The D gene is left open where the match is weak. Size tells how often a clone was seen (once, few, many) or the class of an expanded clone, and some rows leave it out.

TRBD1 few TRBJ1-1 TRBV29-1 TGCAGCGTTGAAGCAACCGGGACAGAGAACACTGAAGCTTTCTTT CSVEATGTENTEAFF
TRBD2 - TRBJ2-1 TRBV5-1 TGCGCCAGCAGCTTCCGGGACTACCCGCTAGGAGATGAGCAGTTCTTC CASSFRDYPLGDEQFF
TRBD1 many TRBJ1-1 TRBV18 TGTGCCAGCAGCCCGGGACAGGGGAACACTGAAGCTTTCTTT CASSPGQGNTEAFF
- many TRBJ2-3 TRBV12-3/TRBV12-4 TGTGCCAGCAGGGGGGCAGATACGCAGTATTTT CASRGADTQYF
- many TRBJ1-4 TRBV21-1 TGTGCCAGCAGCAAAGAGGCGTGCGGGGGGATTACTAATGAAAAACTGTTTTTT CASSKEACGGITNEKLFF
TRBD1 many TRBJ2-2 TRBV24-1 TGTGCCACCAGTGATACTGAGACAGGGTGGAACGGGGAGCTGTTTTTT CATSDTETGWNGELFF
TRBD2 few TRBJ2-3 TRBV7-2 TGTGCCAGCAGCTTACTTAGCGGGAAGACAGATACGCAGTATTTT CASSLLSGKTDTQYF
- many TRBJ2-3 TRBV28 TGTGCCAGCAAACCCTTCCAACAGCAGGATACGCAGTATTTT CASKPFQQQDTQYF
- - TRBJ2-6 TRBV7-2 TGTGCCAGCAGCTTTCCGAGTGGTTCTGGGGCCAACGTCCTGACTTTC CASSFPSGSGANVLTF
TRBD2 - TRBJ2-1 TRBV30 TGTGCCTGGAGTTCCTCAATCGCTAGCGGGGATTACAATGAGCAGTTCTTC CAWSSSIASGDYNEQFF
- few TRBJ2-3 TRBV4-1 TGCGCCAGCAGCCTCACCGACGACTACGCAGATACGCAGTATTTT CASSLTDDYADTQYF
- - TRBJ2-7 TRBV6-2/TRBV6-3 TGTGCCAGCGAACCCGGGACCGTAGGGTACGAGCAGTACTTC CASEPGTVGYEQYF
TRBD1 - TRBJ1-1 TRBV6-5 TGTGCCAGCAGTTACGGGACAGGGAACACTGAAGCTTTCTTT CASSYGTGNTEAFF
TRBD1 - TRBJ1-5 TRBV12-3/TRBV12-4 TGTGCCAGCAGTTTTGAAGGGTCGGACAGGGGCAATCAGCCCCAGCATTTT CASSFEGSDRGNQPQHF
TRBD1 - TRBJ2-1 TRBV6-1 TGTGCCAGCAGCCCAGACAGGGTGATTGTACGCAATGAGCAGTTCTTC CASSPDRVIVRNEQFF
- - TRBJ2-2 TRBV7-8 TGTGCCAGCAGCTTATTGAGTACCCGACGACCTAATCACACCGGGGAGCTGTTTTTT CASSLLSTRRPNHTGELFF
- many TRBJ1-6 TRBV12-3/TRBV12-4 TGTGCCAGCAGTTTAACAGAAACCTCACCCCTCCACTTT CASSLTETSPLHF
- - TRBJ1-1 TRBV30 TGTGCCTGGAGTGGGGGACCCCCTGAAGCTTTCTTT CAWSGGPPEAFF
TRBD1 - TRBJ1-5 TRBV28 TGTGCCAGCAGTCACAACAGGGGCTCCAATCAGCCCCAGCATTTT CASSHNRGSNQPQHF
- many TRBJ2-7 TRBV25-1 TGTGCCAGCAGTGAGAGGTACGAGCAGTACTTC CASSERYEQYF
TRBD1 few TRBJ2-1 TRBV10-3 TGTGCCATCAACCGCCAGGGGGCTGATGAGCAGTTCTTC CAINRQGADEQFF
TRBD2 few TRBJ2-3 TRBV12-3/TRBV12-4 TGTGCCAGCACCCTCTTCCCGGGACTAGCGGACACAGATACGCAGTATTTT CASTLFPGLADTDTQYF
- many TRBJ2-5 TRBV12-3/TRBV12-4 TGTGCCATCTCGGAGGCGTTATCAGAGACCCAGTACTTC CAISEALSETQYF
TRBD2 many TRBJ2-5 TRBV5-1 TGCGCCAGCAGCTTGGCCGTGGTGACTAGCGGACACCAAGAGACCCAGTACTTC CASSLAVVTSGHQETQYF
- many TRBJ2-3 TRBV7-3 TGTGCCAGCAGCCCCCTCCACAACACAGATACGCAGTATTTT CASSPLHNTDTQYF
- many TRBJ1-1 TRBV15 TGTGCCACCAGCAGAACCGGGGGGACTGAAGCTTTCTTT CATSRTGGTEAFF
- many TRBJ2-2 TRBV4-2 TGTGCCAGCAGCCCAGGGTTTCCCGGGTCTGCGAACACCGGGGAGCTGTTTTTT CASSPGFPGSANTGELFF
TRBD1 - TRBJ2-7 TRBV2 TGTGCCAGCACGAAAGACAGGGGGTACTACGAGCAGTACTTC CASTKDRGYYEQYF
- many TRBJ2-1 TRBV28 TGTGCCAGCAGCCCGGGACTCTGGGCCAATGAGCAGTTCTTC CASSPGLWANEQFF
TRBD2 many TRBJ2-1 TRBV20-1 TGCAGTGCTAGAGATCTCCTAGCGGATTCCTACAATGAGCAGTTCTTC CSARDLLADSYNEQFF
- many TRBJ2-1 TRBV7-9 TGTGCCAGCAGCTTAGGCTTATCCGGGATCTACAATGAGCAGTTCTTC CASSLGLSGIYNEQFF
- many TRBJ2-5 TRBV7-9 TGTGCCAGCAGCCAGTTGGACCCCGTGTCCTACTTC CASSQLDPVSYF
- - TRBJ1-5 TRBV28 TGTGCCACTTGCGGGCAGACACGAAAAGGCCAGCCCCAGCATTTT CATCGQTRKGQPQHF